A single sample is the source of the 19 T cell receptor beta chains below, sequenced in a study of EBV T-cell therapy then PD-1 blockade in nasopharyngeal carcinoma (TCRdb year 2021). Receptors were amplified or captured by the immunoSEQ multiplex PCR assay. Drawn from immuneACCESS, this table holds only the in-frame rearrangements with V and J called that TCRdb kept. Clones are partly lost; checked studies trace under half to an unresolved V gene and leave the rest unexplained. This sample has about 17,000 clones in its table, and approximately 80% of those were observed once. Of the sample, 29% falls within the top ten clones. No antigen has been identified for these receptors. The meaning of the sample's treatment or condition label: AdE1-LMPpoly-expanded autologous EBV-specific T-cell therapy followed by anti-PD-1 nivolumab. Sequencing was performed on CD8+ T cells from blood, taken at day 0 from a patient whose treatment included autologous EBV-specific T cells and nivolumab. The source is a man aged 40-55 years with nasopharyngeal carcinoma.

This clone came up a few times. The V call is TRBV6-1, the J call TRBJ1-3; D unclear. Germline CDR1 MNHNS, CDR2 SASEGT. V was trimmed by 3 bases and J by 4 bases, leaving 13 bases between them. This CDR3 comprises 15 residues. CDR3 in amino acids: CASSEVGEGGNTIYF. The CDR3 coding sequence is TGTGCCAGCAGTGAGGTCGGGGAAGGAGGAAACACCATATATTTT.

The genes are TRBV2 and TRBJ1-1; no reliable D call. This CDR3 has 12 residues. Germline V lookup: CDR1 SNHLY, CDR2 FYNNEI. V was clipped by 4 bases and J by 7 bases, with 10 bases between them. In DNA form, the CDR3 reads TGTGCCAGCAGTGTCGGAGGTGGTGAAGCTTTCTTT. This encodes CASSVGGGEAFF.

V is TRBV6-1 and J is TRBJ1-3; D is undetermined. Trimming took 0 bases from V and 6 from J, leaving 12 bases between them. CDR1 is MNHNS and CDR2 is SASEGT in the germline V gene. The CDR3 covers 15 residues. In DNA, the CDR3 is TGTGCCAGCAGTGAAGCTCTCGGAGGCGCAAACACCATATATTTT. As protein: CASSEALGGANTIYF.

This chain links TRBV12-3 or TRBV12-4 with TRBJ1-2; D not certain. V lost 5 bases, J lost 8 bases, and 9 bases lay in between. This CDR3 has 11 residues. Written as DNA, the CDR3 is TGTGCCAGCAGTCTGGCTCGAGGCTACACCTTC. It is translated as CASSLARGYTF.

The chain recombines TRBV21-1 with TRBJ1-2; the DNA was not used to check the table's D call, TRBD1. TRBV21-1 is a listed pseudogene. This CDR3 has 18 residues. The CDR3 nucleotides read TGTGCCAGCAGCAAAGGCAACGACAGGGTAGGATTGAACTATGGCTACACCTTC. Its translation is CASSKGNDRVGLNYGYTF.

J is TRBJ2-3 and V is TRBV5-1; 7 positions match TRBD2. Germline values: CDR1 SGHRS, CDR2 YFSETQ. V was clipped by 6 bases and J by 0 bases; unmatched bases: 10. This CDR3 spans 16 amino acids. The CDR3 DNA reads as TGCGCCAGCACCCCCCCCCGGGGGGAAAGCACAGATACGCAGTATTTT. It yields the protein CASTPPRGESTDTQYF.

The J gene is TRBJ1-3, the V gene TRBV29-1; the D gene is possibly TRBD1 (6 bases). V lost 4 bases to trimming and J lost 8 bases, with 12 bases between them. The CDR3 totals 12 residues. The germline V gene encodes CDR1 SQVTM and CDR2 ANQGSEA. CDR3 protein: CSVGLAGDTIYF. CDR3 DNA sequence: TGCAGCGTTGGGCTGGCAGGGGACACCATATATTTT.

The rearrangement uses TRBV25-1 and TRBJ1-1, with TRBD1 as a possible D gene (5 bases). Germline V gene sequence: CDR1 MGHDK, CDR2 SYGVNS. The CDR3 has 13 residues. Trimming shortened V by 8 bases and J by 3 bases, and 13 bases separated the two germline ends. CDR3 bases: TGTGCCAGCGACGTGGGGGAAGACACTGAAGCTTTCTTT. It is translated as CASDVGEDTEAFF.

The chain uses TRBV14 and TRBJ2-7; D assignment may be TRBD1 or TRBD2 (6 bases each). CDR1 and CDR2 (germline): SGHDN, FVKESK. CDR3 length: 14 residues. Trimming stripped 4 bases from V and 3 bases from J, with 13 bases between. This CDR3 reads CASSPQRGDYEQYF. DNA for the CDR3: TGTGCCAGCAGCCCTCAAAGGGGGGACTACGAGCAGTACTTC.

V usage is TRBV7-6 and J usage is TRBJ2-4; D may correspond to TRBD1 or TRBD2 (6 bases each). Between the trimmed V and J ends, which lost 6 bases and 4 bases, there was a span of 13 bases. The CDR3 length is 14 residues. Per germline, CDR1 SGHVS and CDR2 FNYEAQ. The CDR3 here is CASSLGGGKNIQYF. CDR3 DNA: TGTGCCAGCAGTCTAGGAGGGGGTAAAAACATTCAGTACTTC.

Here the CDR3 DNA reads TGTGCCACCAGTGATCCGGGACAGGGGAGGTCGACGCAGTATTTT. The encoded protein is CATSDPGQGRSTQYF. This chain links TRBV24-1 with TRBJ2-3, with TRBD1 identical over 10 bases. CDR3 length: 15 residues. Germline CDR1 reads KGHDR; CDR2 reads SFDVKD. The V segment lost 3 bases and the J segment 9 bases; nucleotides outside the gene matches: 8.

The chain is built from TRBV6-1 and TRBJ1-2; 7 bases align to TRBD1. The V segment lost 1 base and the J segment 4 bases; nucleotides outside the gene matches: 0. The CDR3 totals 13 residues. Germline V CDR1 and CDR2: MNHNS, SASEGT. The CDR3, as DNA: TGTGCCAGCAGTGAAGGACAGGGCTATGGCTACACCTTC. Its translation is CASSEGQGYGYTF.

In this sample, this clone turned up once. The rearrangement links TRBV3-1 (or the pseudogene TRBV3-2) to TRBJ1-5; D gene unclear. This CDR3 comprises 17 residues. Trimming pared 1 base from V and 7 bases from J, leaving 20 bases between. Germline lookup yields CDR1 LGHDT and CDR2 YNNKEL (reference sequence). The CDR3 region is CASSQGRVWVAEQPQHF. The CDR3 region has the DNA TGTGCCAGCAGCCAAGGGAGGGTGTGGGTGGCGGAGCAGCCCCAGCATTTT.

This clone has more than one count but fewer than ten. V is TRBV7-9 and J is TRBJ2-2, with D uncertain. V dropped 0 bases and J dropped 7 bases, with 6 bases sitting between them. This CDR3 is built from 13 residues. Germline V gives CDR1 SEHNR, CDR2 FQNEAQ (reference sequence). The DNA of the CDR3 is TGTGCCAGCAGCTTAGCCAGTTTCGGGGAGCTGTTTTTT. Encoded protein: CASSLASFGELFF.

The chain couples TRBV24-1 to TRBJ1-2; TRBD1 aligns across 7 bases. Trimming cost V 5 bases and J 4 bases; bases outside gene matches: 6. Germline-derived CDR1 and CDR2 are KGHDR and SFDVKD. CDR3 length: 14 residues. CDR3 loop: CATSGDSSLYGYTF. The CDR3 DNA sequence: TGTGCCACCAGTGGGGACAGTTCTCTCTATGGCTACACCTTC.

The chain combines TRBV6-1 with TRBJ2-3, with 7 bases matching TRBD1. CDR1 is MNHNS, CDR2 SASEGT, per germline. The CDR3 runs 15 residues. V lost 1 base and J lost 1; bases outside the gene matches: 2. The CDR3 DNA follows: TGTGCCAGCAGTGAAGAGACAGGGCGCACAGATACGCAGTATTTT. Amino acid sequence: CASSEETGRTDTQYF.

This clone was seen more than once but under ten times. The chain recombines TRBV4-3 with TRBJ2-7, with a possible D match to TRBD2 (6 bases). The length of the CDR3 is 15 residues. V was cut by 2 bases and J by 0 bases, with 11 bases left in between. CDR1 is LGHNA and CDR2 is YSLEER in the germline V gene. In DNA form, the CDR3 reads TGCGCCAGCAGCCAATTTGCGGGGAGCTCCTACGAGCAGTACTTC. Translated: CASSQFAGSSYEQYF.

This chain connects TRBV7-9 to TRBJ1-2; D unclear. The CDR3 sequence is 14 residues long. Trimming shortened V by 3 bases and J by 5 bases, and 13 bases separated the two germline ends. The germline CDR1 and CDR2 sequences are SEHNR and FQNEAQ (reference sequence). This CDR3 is CASSFQTEKYGYTF. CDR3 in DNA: TGTGCCAGCAGCTTCCAGACCGAAAAGTATGGCTACACCTTC.

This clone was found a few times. Here the CDR3 reads CASSFGNQPQHF. The DNA for the CDR3 is TGTGCCAGCAGCTTCGGCAATCAGCCCCAGCATTTT. The chain joins TRBV7-8 to TRBJ1-5, with D unresolved. The germline V and J ends were trimmed by 3 bases and 2 bases, with 2 bases remaining between them. The length of the CDR3 is 12 residues. Germline V lookup: CDR1 SGHVS, CDR2 FQNEAQ.